Each of the 21 T cell receptor beta chains below was sequenced from the same sample in a study of Graves' ophthalmopathy and Graves' hyperthyroidism. The authors amplified TCR beta CDR3 regions, and they did so from RNA transcripts for repertoire sequencing. The authors performed first-round RT-PCR with HTBI primers and then a second-round multiplex PCR. TCRdb recomputed calls from the multiplex PCR reads with MiXCR, one row per CDR3 protein. The data show 150,000 to 200,000 distinct CDR3 sequences, around two fifths seen once. Sequencing was carried out using peripheral blood. The receptors were gathered from a man aged 25-45 years with Graves' ophthalmopathy.

The sample holds many counts of this clonotype. The rearrangement joins TRBV18 to TRBJ1-2, with unresolved D. Germline assignment: CDR1 KGHSH and CDR2 LQKENI. V was trimmed by 3 bases and J by 1 base, leaving 6 bases between them. This CDR3 region has 13 residues. The DNA for the CDR3 is TGTGCCAGCTCACCGGGATTTAACTATGGCTACACCTTC. Translation: CASSPGFNYGYTF.

This clonotype was seen ten or more times. No conserved phenylalanine or tryptophan ends this CDR3, so it is likely a read error. The J gene is TRBJ2-5, the V gene TRBV29-1; 11 nucleotides agree with TRBD2. The trim removed 7 bases at V and 4 bases at J, leaving 14 bases unmatched. CDR1 is SQVTM, CDR2 ANQGSEA, per germline. CDR3 length: 16 amino acids. CDR3 in DNA: TGCAGCGCCATGACTAGCGGGATGGTAGTCGGAGAGACCCAGTACCTC. The encoded protein is CSAMTSGMVVGETQYL.

This clonotype was counted many times. The gene calls are TRBV2 and TRBJ2-5, with 8 bases matching TRBD1. From germline, CDR1 is SNHLY and CDR2 FYNNEI. This CDR3 comprises 14 residues. The ends lost 8 bases at V and 0 bases at J; junction bases unmatched: 5. The CDR3 bases are TGTGCCAGCGGCAGACAGGGGAACCAAGAGACCCAGTACTTC. Its protein product is CASGRQGNQETQYF.

In its sample, this clonotype was seen many times. CDR3 sequence (DNA): TGTGCCAGCAGTCCCCTCGACCGTTCGAACACCGGGGAGCTGTTTTTT. Its protein product is CASSPLDRSNTGELFF. This chain joins TRBV11-2 and TRBJ2-2; the D is unclear. This CDR3 contains 16 residues. The germline V gene encodes CDR1 SGHAT and CDR2 FQNNGV. Between the trimmed V and J ends, which lost 6 bases and 0 bases, there was a span of 14 bases.

This clonotype was observed at least ten times. The CDR3 DNA sequence: TGTGCCAGCAGTCAGGGGACAGTTCGTCAGCCCCAGCATTTT. This codes for CASSQGTVRQPQHF. This chain connects TRBV12-3 or TRBV12-4 to TRBJ1-5, with 7 bases aligning to TRBD1. V trimming: 5 bases; J trimming: 6 bases; junction bases outside the gene matches: 7. This CDR3 spans 14 amino acids.

This rearrangement joins TRBV28 to TRBJ1-5; D may be TRBD1 (5 bases). The CDR3 runs to 15 residues. The V and J ends lost 5 bases and 7 bases respectively, with 18 bases between them. Germline V gene lookup returns CDR1 MDHEN and CDR2 SYDVKM. The CDR3 reads CASSIPRAFGQPQHF. The CDR3 DNA sequence: TGTGCCAGCAGTATACCCAGGGCCTTCGGGCAGCCCCAGCATTTT.

At least ten counts were recorded for this clonotype. The V call is TRBV24-1, the J call TRBJ2-7, with TRBD2 identical over 13 bases. The CDR3 contains 15 residues. The junction had 8 bases not matched to a gene; V was cut back by 6 bases and J by 7 bases. CDR1 and CDR2 (germline): KGHDR, SFDVKD. CDR3 loop: CATSPGLAGWNEQYF. The CDR3 nucleotides read TGTGCCACCAGTCCGGGACTAGCGGGATGGAATGAGCAGTACTTC.

This clonotype was recorded at least ten times. The gene calls are TRBV12-3 or TRBV12-4 and TRBJ1-1; D ambiguous. This CDR3 has 11 residues. V lost 5 bases to trimming and J lost 1 base, with 2 bases between them. The DNA for the CDR3 is TGTGCCAGCAGTACGAACACTGAAGCTTTCTTT. It codes for CASSTNTEAFF.

The chain is built from TRBV2 and TRBJ2-5; 8 nucleotides align to TRBD1. The CDR3 totals 15 residues. The V segment lost 6 bases and the J segment 3 bases; nucleotides outside the gene matches: 9. Per the germline V gene, CDR1 is SNHLY and CDR2 is FYNNEI. The DNA of the CDR3 is TGTGCCAGCAGGCGGACAGGGCGCGATGAAGAGACCCAGTACTTC. This codes for CASRRTGRDEETQYF. Full variable domain (outside the CDR3, taken from reference TRBV2 and TRBJ2-5): EPEVTQTPSHQVTQMGQEVILRCVPISNHLYFYWYRQILGQKVEFLVSFYNNEISEKSEIFDDQFSVERPDGSNFTLKIRSTKLEDSAMYFCASRRTGRDEETQYFGPGTRLLVL.

This clonotype was counted ten times or more. This rearrangement joins TRBV28 to TRBJ2-7; TRBD1 agrees at 7 bases. Germline CDR1 and CDR2: MDHEN and SYDVKM. J gave up 9 bases and V 4 bases, and 15 bases lay outside the gene matches. The CDR3 sequence is 15 residues long. The CDR3 loop is CASSSSIRDSLRQYF. In DNA, the CDR3 is TGTGCCAGCAGTTCGTCAATACGGGACAGCCTACGGCAGTACTTC.

Ten or more counts support this clonotype. The chain carries TRBV9 and TRBJ2-2; D ambiguous. Trimming took 0 bases from V and 5 from J, leaving 5 bases between them. The length of the CDR3 is 13 residues. Germline assignment: CDR1 SGDLS and CDR2 YYNGEE. CDR3: CASSVDPTGELFF. The DNA for the CDR3 is TGTGCCAGCAGCGTAGACCCTACCGGGGAGCTGTTTTTT.

The gene calls are TRBV30 and TRBJ1-6; D call uncertain. V shed 8 bases and J shed 7 bases, with 9 bases lying between them. The germline V gene encodes CDR1 GTSNPN and CDR2 SVGIG (reference sequence). The CDR3 length is 11 residues. CDR3: CAGGRNSPLHF. The CDR3 DNA follows: TGTGCCGGAGGCAGAAATTCACCCCTCCACTTT.

This clonotype was counted only a few times. The genes are TRBV6-2 or TRBV6-3 and TRBJ2-7, with TRBD1 matching over 8 bases. Trimming removed 8 bases from V and 2 bases from J; junction bases left unmatched: 11. The CDR3 runs 15 residues. Germline loops: CDR1 MNHEY, CDR2 SVGEGT. The CDR3 coding sequence is TGTGCCAGCGTACACCGGGACAGGCTTACCTACGAGCAGTACTTC. Its protein is CASVHRDRLTYEQYF.

This clonotype was detected many times. V usage is TRBV6-5 and J usage is TRBJ2-5; 10 bases are shared with TRBD1. There are 14 residues in the CDR3. Trimming took 4 bases from V and 7 from J; bases not matched to a gene: 6. CDR1 and CDR2 (germline): MNHEY, SVGAGI. CDR3 sequence: CASSSTGGHGTQYF. Written as DNA, the CDR3 is TGTGCCAGCAGTTCGACAGGGGGCCACGGGACCCAGTACTTC.

The CDR3 DNA sequence: TGCAGTGCTAGAGATCTGTACGAGCAGTACTTC. Encoded protein: CSARDLYEQYF. The J gene is TRBJ2-7, the V gene TRBV20-1; no definite D call. In germline, CDR1 is DFQATT, CDR2 SNEGSKA (reference sequence). With 0 bases removed from V and 4 bases from J, the gap between germline ends came to 4 bases. The CDR3 consists of 11 residues.

The genes are TRBV6-2 or TRBV6-3 and TRBJ2-7, with 7 bases identical to TRBD1. Losses at the gene ends were 10 bases for V and 3 bases for J; bases not matched to a gene: 6. Germline lookup yields CDR1 MNHEY and CDR2 SVGEGT. This CDR3 is built from 12 residues. The CDR3 bases are TGTGCCACCGAGGGACAGTACTACGAGCAGTACTTC. Residues: CATEGQYYEQYF.

A remark on this clonotype: Relative to the germline gene, one junction end is altered; a read error may explain this. The rearrangement links TRBV2 to TRBJ2-7; TRBD2 might be the D (6 bases). Germline loops: CDR1 SNHLY, CDR2 FYNNEI. CDR3 length: 11 amino acids. The CDR3 coding sequence is TGTGCCAGCACGGAGGACTACGGGCAGTACTTC. Translation: CASTEDYGQYF. Full variable domain (missing parts from reference TRBV2 and TRBJ2-7): EPEVTQTPSHQVTQMGQEVILRCVPISNHLYFYWYRQILGQKVEFLVSFYNNEISEKSEIFDDQFSVERPDGSNFTLKIRSTKLEDSAMYFCASTEDYGQYFGPGTRLTVT.

J is TRBJ2-7 and V is TRBV6-2 or TRBV6-3; a possible D gene is TRBD1 (6 bases). The CDR3 has 15 amino acids. Germline CDR1 MNHEY, CDR2 SVGEGT. Trimming removed 8 bases at V and 1 base at J, with 18 bases between. CDR3 nucleotides: TGTGCCAGCCACCCGTTCGGAACAGGGTCCTACGAGCAGTACTTC. Translation: CASHPFGTGSYEQYF.

This clonotype appeared many times. The chain recombines TRBV29-1 with TRBJ2-7, with 9 bases that match TRBD2. The V gene's germline CDR1 is SQVTM and CDR2 ANQGSEA. The J segment lost 2 bases and the V segment lost 0 bases, leaving 8 bases of the junction unmatched. CDR3 length: 16 residues. In nucleotides, the CDR3 is TGCAGCGTTGAAGATCCGCGGGAGGGGGGGACCTACGAGCAGTACTTC. This codes for CSVEDPREGGTYEQYF.

This clonotype has a count of ten or more. The J gene is TRBJ2-7, the V gene TRBV28, with 9 bases that match TRBD2. This CDR3 comprises 15 residues. Germline V gene sequence: CDR1 MDHEN, CDR2 SYDVKM. The ends lost 4 bases at V and 2 bases at J; junction bases unmatched: 6. In nucleotides, the CDR3 is TGTGCCAGCAGTTCTGGCGGGAGGGGCACCTACGAGCAGTACTTC. It specifies CASSSGGRGTYEQYF.

This clonotype was picked up many times. The chain couples TRBV6-5 to TRBJ1-2, with D perhaps matching TRBD1 (5 bases). The CDR3 totals 12 residues. Between the trimmed V and J ends, which lost 7 bases and 3 bases, there was a span of 9 bases. Germline values: CDR1 MNHEY, CDR2 SVGAGI. CDR3 DNA sequence: TGTGCCAGCAAGGGGAGGGACTATGGCTACACCTTC. It specifies CASKGRDYGYTF.